This note documents a single T cell receptor beta chain sequence. These data come from a study of blood T cell repertoires in COVID-19. V lost 4 bases to trimming and J lost 4 bases; unmatched junction nucleotides: 8. The V gene's germline CDR1 is SGHRS and CDR2 YFSETQ. The CDR3 spans 15 residues. Sequencing used immunoSEQ multiplex PCR; TCRdb keeps in-frame clones, though not all of them. The data contain about 200,000 clones, 85% of them singletons. The source material was PBMCs or T cells enriched from blood (not recorded which). The sequence was collected from a man between 35 and 55 years old who had recovered from COVID-19. The chain carries TRBV5-1 and TRBJ1-1, with 9 bases aligning to TRBD1. The CDR3 coding sequence is TGCGCCAGCAGCCCCACAGGGGGCTGGGGCACTGAAGCTTTCTTT. Amino acid sequence: CASSPTGGWGTEAFF.